This T cell receptor beta chain was identified in a study of T cells in Graves' hyperthyroidism and ophthalmopathy. Overall study: Blood from the periphery was taken at initial diagnosis, before any treatment.

Hyperthyroidism in the patients, aged 18 to 65, was newly diagnosed and under 2 months in duration. Diagnosis rested on symptoms, serum thyroxine and TRAb, thyroid ultrasound, and orbital computed tomography. PBMCs were derived from around 10 ml fresh peripheral blood. Ten or more counts support this clonotype. The source material, RNA transcripts, was used to amplify TCR beta CDR3 regions. The TCR CDR3 first-round RT-PCR relied on the HTBI primer set. TCRdb analysed the multiplex PCR reads with MiXCR anew, one entry per CDR3 protein. The data hold some 420,000 distinct CDR3 sequences, with approximately 14% observed a single time. The CDR3 has 20 residues. Germline loops: CDR1 MDHEN, CDR2 SYDVKM. V was cut by 6 bases and J by 0 bases, with 28 bases left in between.

The sample comprised blood. The chain recombines TRBV28 with TRBJ2-3; no firm D call. The TCR comes from a woman between 18 and 30 years old with Graves' hyperthyroidism. CDR3 region: CASSGPVSSLEHTSTDTQYF. Here the CDR3 DNA reads TGTGCCAGCAGCGGGCCTGTTAGTTCTCTAGAGCACACTAGCACAGATACGCAGTATTTT.